Below, 10 T cell receptor beta chains from the same sample are listed, as sequenced in a study of radiation and T cells in renal cell carcinoma (dated by TCRdb to 2018 to 2020). The sample's time point label, decoded: blood 2 weeks post-SBRT. This specimen's treatment or condition label, interpreted: 15 Gy SBRT to primary tumor, nephrectomy 4 weeks later. The library was produced with the immunoSEQ multiplex PCR assay. TCRdb took over this immuneACCESS table, retaining in-frame rearrangements with V and J assigned. Such tables are incomplete; in checked studies, under half of the missing clones stem from an unresolved V gene, and the remainder is unexplained. Across this sample there are 100,000 to 150,000 clones, with 88% seen only once. The top ten hold 5.8% of the sample. Material: blood, obtained from a patient whose treatment included radiotherapy and nephrectomy. The receptors here all came from a woman between 65 and 79 years old with renal cell carcinoma.

The chain combines TRBV5-4 with TRBJ1-3; no definite D call. V was cut by 4 bases and J by 3 bases, with 14 bases left in between. This CDR3 is built from 15 residues. CDR1 is SGHNT and CDR2 is YYREEE in the germline V gene (reference sequence). The CDR3 coding sequence is TGTGCCAGCAGCCGGAGGGAGGATGGTGGAAACACCATATATTTT. It specifies CASSRREDGGNTIYF.

The V gene is TRBV5-1, the J gene TRBJ1-6; 9 bases agree with TRBD1. V lost 4 bases and J lost 7; bases outside the gene matches: 6. The CDR3 runs to 15 residues. CDR1 and CDR2 (germline): SGHRS, YFSETQ. In DNA, the CDR3 is TGCGCCAGCAGCCGCGACAGGGGGGGAAATTCACCCCTCCACTTT. Protein: CASSRDRGGNSPLHF.

This chain connects TRBV11-1 to TRBJ1-6; D is unclear. The germline V gene encodes CDR1 SGHAT and CDR2 FQDESV (reference sequence). The CDR3 extends over 14 amino acids. V lost 5 bases and J 9 bases, leaving 14 bases between the germline ends. CDR3 DNA: TGTGCCAGCAGCCTATCCAGTGTGGGTTCACCCCTCCACTTT. This translates into CASSLSSVGSPLHF.

The gene calls are TRBV15 and TRBJ1-6; 10 nucleotides line up with TRBD1. CDR3 length equals 15 residues. CDR1 is LNHNV and CDR2 is YYDKDF in the germline V gene (reference sequence). The trim removed 4 bases at V and 6 bases at J, leaving 3 bases unmatched. The CDR3 spells CATSTRDRGNSPLHF. The CDR3, as DNA: TGTGCCACCAGCACCCGGGACAGGGGTAATTCACCCCTCCACTTT.

The chain joins TRBV21-1 to TRBJ1-2. TRBV21-1 has pseudogene status. CDR3 length equals 13 residues. The CDR3: CASPTLRSYGYTF. The CDR3 DNA follows: TGTGCCAGCCCGACCTTAAGGAGCTATGGCTACACCTTC.

The V and J genes are TRBV5-6 and TRBJ1-1, with D uncertain. This CDR3 has 12 amino acids. Germline V CDR1 and CDR2: SGHDT, YYEEEE. Between the trimmed V and J ends, which lost 4 bases and 7 bases, there was a span of 11 bases. Written as DNA, the CDR3 is TGTGCCAGCAGCCTCCCTCAGAGTGAAGCTTTCTTT. The encoded protein is CASSLPQSEAFF. Full variable domain (missing parts from reference TRBV5-6 and TRBJ1-1): DAGVTQSPTHLIKTRGQQVTLRCSPKSGHDTVSWYQQALGQGPQFIFQYYEEEERQRGNFPDRFSGHQFPNYSSELNVNALLLGDSALYLCASSLPQSEAFFGQGTRLTVV.

The genes are TRBV19 and TRBJ2-3, with TRBD1 identical over 10 bases. The germline gives CDR1 LNHDA, CDR2 SQIVND (reference sequence). The CDR3 length is 15 residues. J lost 4 bases, V lost 0 bases, and 1 base had no gene match. The DNA for the CDR3 is TGTGCCAGTAGTATAGAGGGGACAGGGGCAGATACGCAGTATTTT. Its protein product is CASSIEGTGADTQYF. Full variable domain (outside the CDR3, taken from reference TRBV19 and TRBJ2-3): DGGITQSPKYLFRKEGQNVTLSCEQNLNHDAMYWYRQDPGQGLRLIYYSQIVNDFQKGDIAEGYSVSREKKESFPLTVTSAQKNPTAFYLCASSIEGTGADTQYFGPGTRLTVL.

In this sample, this clone turned up a few times. This rearrangement joins TRBV18 to TRBJ1-2, with 7 bases matching TRBD1. Germline V gene sequence: CDR1 KGHSH, CDR2 LQKENI. The CDR3 length is 16 residues. Trimming removed 3 bases from V and 3 bases from J; junction bases left unmatched: 10. CDR3 amino acids: CASSPDRQGRDYGYTF. The CDR3 bases are TGTGCCAGCTCACCCGACCGACAGGGAAGGGACTATGGCTACACCTTC.

The V gene is TRBV19, the J gene TRBJ1-5; maybe TRBD1 (6 bases). This CDR3 spans 15 amino acids. The V end lost 6 bases, the J end lost 1 base, and 13 bases lay between the germline ends. Germline V gene sequence: CDR1 LNHDA, CDR2 SQIVND (reference sequence). CDR3 sequence: CASRFGGASNQPQHF. DNA for the CDR3: TGTGCCAGTAGATTTGGGGGGGCCAGCAATCAGCCCCAGCATTTT.

The chain has TRBV11-2 and TRBJ2-7; TRBD1 is a possible D gene (5 bases). Between the trimmed V and J ends, which lost 0 bases and 2 bases, there was a span of 11 bases. This CDR3 has 15 residues. Germline CDR1 SGHAT, CDR2 FQNNGV. For the CDR3, the DNA is TGTGCCAGCAGCTTAGATACAGGCGGAACCTACGAGCAGTACTTC. It encodes CASSLDTGGTYEQYF.